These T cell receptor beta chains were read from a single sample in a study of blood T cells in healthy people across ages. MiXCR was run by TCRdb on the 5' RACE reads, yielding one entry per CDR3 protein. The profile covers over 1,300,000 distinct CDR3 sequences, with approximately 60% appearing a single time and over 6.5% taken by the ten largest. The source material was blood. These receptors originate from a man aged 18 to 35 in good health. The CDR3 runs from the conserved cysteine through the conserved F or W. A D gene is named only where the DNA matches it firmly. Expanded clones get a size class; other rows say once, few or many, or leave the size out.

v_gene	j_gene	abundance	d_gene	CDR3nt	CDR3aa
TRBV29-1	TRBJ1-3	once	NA	TGCAGCGTTCTAAGCTCTGGAAACACCATATATTTT	CSVLSSGNTIYF
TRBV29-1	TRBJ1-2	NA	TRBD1	TGCAGCGCTAGAACAGGGGATGGGCATGGCTACACCTTC	CSARTGDGHGYTF
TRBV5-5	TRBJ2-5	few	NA	TGTGCCAGCAGCCGAACAGGGAATGGAGAGACCCAGTACTTC	CASSRTGNGETQYF
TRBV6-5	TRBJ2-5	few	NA	TGTGCCAGCAGCCCCGGGACTCGACAAGAGACCCAGTACTTC	CASSPGTRQETQYF
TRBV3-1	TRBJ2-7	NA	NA	TGTGCCAGCAGCCAAGATAGTGGGGCGGCCGAGCAGTACTTC	CASSQDSGAAEQYF
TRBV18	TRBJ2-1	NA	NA	TGTGCCAGCTCTCCGGACCAGCGGCCCTACAATGAGCAGTTCTTC	CASSPDQRPYNEQFF
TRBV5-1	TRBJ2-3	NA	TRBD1	TGCGCCAGCAGCCTCGGACAGGGGACTAGCACAGATACGCAGTATTTT	CASSLGQGTSTDTQYF
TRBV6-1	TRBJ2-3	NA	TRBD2	TGTGCCAGCAGTATACTAGCGGCCCACACAGATACGCAGTATTTT	CASSILAAHTDTQYF
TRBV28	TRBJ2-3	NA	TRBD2	TGTGCCAGCAGCCCCGGTGGACTAGCGGGTTCCACAGATACGCAGTATTTT	CASSPGGLAGSTDTQYF
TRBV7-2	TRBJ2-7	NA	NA	TGTGCCAGCAGCTTAGGAGCTAGGTTCTACGAGCAGTACTTC	CASSLGARFYEQYF
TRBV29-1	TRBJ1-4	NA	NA	TGCAGCGTTGAAAAGGCGGACCCCCTCAGTGGTGAAAAACTGTTTTTT	CSVEKADPLSGEKLFF
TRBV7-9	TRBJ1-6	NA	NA	TGTGCCAGCAGCCCCCCCGCAGGGGCTTCACCCCTCCACTTT	CASSPPAGASPLHF
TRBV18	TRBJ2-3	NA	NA	TGTGCCAGCTCACCCAGGGGCGGACAGTCCACAGATTCGCAGTATTTT	CASSPRGGQSTDSQYF
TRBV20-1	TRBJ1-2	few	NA	TGCAGTGCTCCGGGGGCAGGGCCACAACATCGTAACGGCTACACCTTC	CSAPGAGPQHRNGYTF
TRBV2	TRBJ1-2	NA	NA	TGTGCCAGCACCGGGGAGTTGAATGGCTACACCTTC	CASTGELNGYTF
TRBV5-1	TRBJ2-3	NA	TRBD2	TGCGCCAGCAGCTCGACTAGCGGGGGAGGTGGGGATACGCAGTATTTT	CASSSTSGGGGDTQYF
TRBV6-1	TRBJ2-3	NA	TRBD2	TGTGCCAGCAGTGAAGGAGCGGGAGGGAGCACAGATACGCAGTATTTT	CASSEGAGGSTDTQYF
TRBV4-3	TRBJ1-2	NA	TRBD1	TGCGCCAGCAGCCAAGAGGACAGGGACTTTTTTCGGCCAAACTATGGCTACACCTTC	CASSQEDRDFFRPNYGYTF
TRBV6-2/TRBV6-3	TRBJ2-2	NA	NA	TGTGCCAGCAGTTACGGGACTCGAGGCACCGGGGAGCTGTTTTTT	CASSYGTRGTGELFF
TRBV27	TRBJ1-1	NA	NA	TGTGCCAGCAGACTCACTAGGGTGGGCACTGAAGCTTTCTTT	CASRLTRVGTEAFF
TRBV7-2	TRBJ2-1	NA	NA	TGTGCCAGCAGCTTAGTAGCGGTCAGCTCCTACAATGAGCAGTTCTTC	CASSLVAVSSYNEQFF
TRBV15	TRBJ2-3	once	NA	TGTGCCACCAGCGAGATAGGGAGAGGAGATACGCAGTATTTT	CATSEIGRGDTQYF
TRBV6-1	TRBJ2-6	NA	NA	TGTACCAGCAAGAGGTCCGGGGCCAACGTCCTGACTTTC	CTSKRSGANVLTF
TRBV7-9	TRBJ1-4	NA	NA	TGTGCCAGCAAGCGGTCAGATCCCTATGAAAAACTGTTTTTT	CASKRSDPYEKLFF
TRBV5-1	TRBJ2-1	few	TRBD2	TGCGCCAGCAGCATTAATAGCGGGGCAAACAATGAGCAGTTCTTC	CASSINSGANNEQFF
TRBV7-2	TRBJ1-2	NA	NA	TGTGCCAGCAGCTTAAGCCCATACAGGGATATAGGAAAGAATGGCTACACCTTC	CASSLSPYRDIGKNGYTF
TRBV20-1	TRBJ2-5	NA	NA	TGCAGTGCTAGAGATGGGATTACGGACGTGATGTACCAAGAGACCCAGTACTTC	CSARDGITDVMYQETQYF
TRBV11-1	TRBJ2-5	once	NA	TGTGCCAGCAGCTTAAGGCCCCCGCGGGAAGAGACCCAGTACTTC	CASSLRPPREETQYF
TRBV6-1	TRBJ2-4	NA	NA	TGTGCCAGCAGTCCCCGACTAGGGGCTCCGGAGCTGGGAAGAAGTTTTCAGTACTTC	CASSPRLGAPELGRSFQYF
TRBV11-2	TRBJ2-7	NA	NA	TGTGCCAGCAGCCCCCTATGGGGGAAGCATTACGAGCAGTACTTC	CASSPLWGKHYEQYF
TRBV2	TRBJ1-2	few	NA	TGTGCCAGCAGTGATTTTGTTACTAACTATGGCTACACCTTC	CASSDFVTNYGYTF
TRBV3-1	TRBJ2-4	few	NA	TGTGCCAGCAGCCAAGTTGAACAGAGAGGAAACATTCAGTACTTC	CASSQVEQRGNIQYF
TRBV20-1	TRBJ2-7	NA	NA	TGCAGTGCTAGAGGAGTGGGTGGGGTAGGGCTGAAAGCCTACGAGCAGTACTTC	CSARGVGGVGLKAYEQYF
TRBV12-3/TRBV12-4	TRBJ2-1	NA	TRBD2	TGTGCCAGCAGGGGACTACGCTCCTACAATGAGCAGTTCTTC	CASRGLRSYNEQFF
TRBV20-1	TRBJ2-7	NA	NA	TGCAGTGCTCAAAAGGCGGCTGTGAGGGGCGACGAGCAGTACTTC	CSAQKAAVRGDEQYF
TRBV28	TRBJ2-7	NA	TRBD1	TGTGCCAGCAGTCTTGGACAGGCGTTGGACTACGAGCAGTACTTC	CASSLGQALDYEQYF
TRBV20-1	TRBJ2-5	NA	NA	TGCAGTGCTAGAAGTACGAACCAAGAGACCCAGTACTTC	CSARSTNQETQYF
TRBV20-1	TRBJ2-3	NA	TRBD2	TGCAGTGCTAGCGGGGGGGGCGAGAAGCAGTATTTT	CSASGGGEKQYF
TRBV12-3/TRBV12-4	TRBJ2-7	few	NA	TGTGCCAGCAGTTTGAGTAGCGAACGAAATTTTAGCTCCTACGAGCAGTACTTC	CASSLSSERNFSSYEQYF
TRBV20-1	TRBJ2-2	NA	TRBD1	TGCAGTGCTACGAGAGGACAGGGGGCGTCCGGGGAGCTGTTTTTT	CSATRGQGASGELFF
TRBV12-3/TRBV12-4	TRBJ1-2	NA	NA	TGTGCCAGCAGCATTAACTGGCAGGGAGGTAGTGGCTACACCTTC	CASSINWQGGSGYTF
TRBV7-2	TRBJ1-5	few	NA	TGTGCCAGCAGCTTAGACGTCTGGGGAGGGGGGGTTCAGCCCCAGCATTTT	CASSLDVWGGGVQPQHF
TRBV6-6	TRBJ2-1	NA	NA	TGTGCCAGCAGTTACTCGGTTAGCGGTTACAATGAGCAGTTCTTC	CASSYSVSGYNEQFF
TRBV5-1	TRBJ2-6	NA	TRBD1	TGCGCCAGTAATATTAGACAGGGACGGGCTGGGGCCAACGTCCTGACTTTC	CASNIRQGRAGANVLTF
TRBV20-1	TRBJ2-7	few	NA	TGCAGTGCCCCCAAAGTGACCACCTACGAGCAGTACTTC	CSAPKVTTYEQYF
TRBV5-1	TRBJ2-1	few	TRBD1	TGCGCCAGCAGCCCGCTGGGACAGGACTACAATGAGCAGTTCTTC	CASSPLGQDYNEQFF
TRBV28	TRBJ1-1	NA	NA	TGTGCCAGCAGTTTTTGGGGGGCCAAGGGGACTGAAGCTTTCTTT	CASSFWGAKGTEAFF
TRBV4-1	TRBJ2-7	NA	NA	TGCGCCAGCAGCCAAGCTATTCCAGGTTACTACGAGCAGTACTTC	CASSQAIPGYYEQYF
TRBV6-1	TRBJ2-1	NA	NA	TGTGCCAGCAGTGCGGTCGACTTGCGACAGCAGTTCTTC	CASSAVDLRQQFF
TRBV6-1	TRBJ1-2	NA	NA	TGTGCCAGCAGTGAAAGGACGGAGTCCTATGGCTACACCTTC	CASSERTESYGYTF
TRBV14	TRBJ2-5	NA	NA	TGTGCCAGCAGCCAAGATCGGGACTTAGTTAAGGAGCAGTACTTC	CASSQDRDLVKEQYF
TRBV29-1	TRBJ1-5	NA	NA	TGCAGCGTGGGCGGAGGGAATTCCGGTCAGCCCCAGCATTTT	CSVGGGNSGQPQHF
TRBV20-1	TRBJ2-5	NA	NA	TGCAGTGCTAGTCCGATTCTCGGCCCAGAGCAAGAGACCCAGTACTTC	CSASPILGPEQETQYF
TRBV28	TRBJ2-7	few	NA	TGTGCCAGCAGTTTCCAGGCGGGGACGAGCTCCTACGAGCAGTACTTC	CASSFQAGTSSYEQYF
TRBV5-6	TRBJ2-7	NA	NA	TGTGCCAGCAGCTTGCCGGGGCTCTCCGAGCAGTACTTC	CASSLPGLSEQYF
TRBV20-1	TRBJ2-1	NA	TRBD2	TGCAGTGCTAGAGGCACCCCGGGACAGAAGCGGGAGGGGTATCGGAATGAGCAGTTCTTC	CSARGTPGQKREGYRNEQFF